The entry below gives a single T cell receptor (beta chain) sequence along with its context. Antigen unknown. This sample is part of a study of T cell responses to AZD1222 COVID-19 vaccine. Libraries were prepared by immunoSEQ multiplex PCR; TCRdb keeps only in-frame clonotypes and omits some of them. The repertoire holds 130,000 or so clones, over 90% seen once, with more than 0.7% in the top ten. Study-wide results and limits: Within unmutated variant regions lay the reported targets of nearly half of spike-specific TCRs. Spike-wide vaccine-associated CD4 TCRs dominated at 160-218 and 743-854.

The input for sequencing was peripheral blood, taken on day 0 of AZD1222 vaccination. This clonotype originated in an adult in good health.

The CDR3 DNA is TGTGCCAGCAGTCGAAATACGGACACTGAAGCTTTCTTT. It specifies CASSRNTDTEAFF. The chain uses TRBV11-3 and TRBJ1-1; D is ambiguous. V was shortened by 6 bases and J by 3 bases, with 11 bases between the two germline ends. Per germline, CDR1 SGHNT and CDR2 YENEEA. The CDR3 covers 13 residues.